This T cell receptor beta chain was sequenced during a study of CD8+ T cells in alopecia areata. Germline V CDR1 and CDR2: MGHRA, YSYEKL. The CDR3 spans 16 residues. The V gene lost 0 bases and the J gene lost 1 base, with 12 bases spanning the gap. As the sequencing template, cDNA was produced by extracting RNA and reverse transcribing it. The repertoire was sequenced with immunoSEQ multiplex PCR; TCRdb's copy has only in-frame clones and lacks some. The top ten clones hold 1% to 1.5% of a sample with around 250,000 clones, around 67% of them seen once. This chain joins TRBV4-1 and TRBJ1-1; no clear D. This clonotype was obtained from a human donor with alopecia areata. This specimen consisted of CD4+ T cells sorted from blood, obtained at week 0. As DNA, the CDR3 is TGCGCCAGCAGCCAAGATCTTGGGGTTTGGAACACTGAAGCTTTCTTT. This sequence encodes CASSQDLGVWNTEAFF.